The text below deals with one TCR beta chain. Its antigen is undetermined. This CDR3 contains 16 residues. CDR1 and CDR2 from the germline V gene are SGHTA and FQGNSA. This entry comes from a study of CXCR3-negative and CXCR3-positive naive CD8 T cells. At the level of the study: TRB reads totalled about 130 million, about 1.5 +/- 0.3 million per library.

Study-level findings and limits: The authors found comparable surface CD5 between naive subsets and inferred TCR strength from TRB CDR3 properties. Both of the naive subsets showed about the same high diversity, but memory CD8+ cells had much less.

The study made its TRB cDNA libraries by 5' RACE, adding UMI labels. TCRdb reprocessed the 5' RACE reads, with one entry per CDR3 protein and no DNA. The sample's table shows fewer than 9,000 distinct CDR3 sequences. This TCR was recovered from a human donor in good health. Some clones in this sample may be carry-over from other donors' samples. The J gene is TRBJ2-1, the V gene TRBV7-2; the TCRdb call, TRBD1, lacks DNA for checking. The sequenced sample consisted of naive CXCR3- CD8+ T cells from blood. This sample's subset: CD45RO-CCR7+CD27+CD95- naive CD8+ T cells lacking CXCR3 (TNR3-). CDR3 loop: CASSLAGTGAYNEQFF.